The T cell receptor beta chain under discussion was sequenced for a study of CD8 T cells in Susac syndrome. Points from the study as a whole: The relatively small number of individuals in the TCR sequencing and HLA analysis was acknowledged by the study.

Looked up from germline, CDR1 is SGDLS and CDR2 is YYNGEE. CDR3 size: 17 residues. V was pared by 3 bases and J by 8 bases, with 11 bases of the junction left unmatched. A remark on this clonotype: Its matching antigen is unknown.

After extraction with the RNeasy kit, about 0.5 to 1 ug of the RNA was reverse transcribed using random hexamers. TCRdb itself ran the immunoSEQ multiplex PCR reads through MiXCR, one entry per CDR3 protein. The table lists some 160,000 distinct CDR3 sequences, 85% to 95% of them singletons. The source material was CD8+ T cells from PBMCs. This chain links TRBV9 with TRBJ2-2, with TRBD1 matching 12 bases. The receptor was isolated from a human donor with multiple sclerosis. The CDR3 nucleotides read TGTGCCAGCAGCGCCCCGGGACAGGGGGCCCCTAGGGGGGAGCTGTTTTTT. Translation: CASSAPGQGAPRGELFF.